The clone carrying this TCR beta chain turned up a few times. At one boundary the junction diverges from the germline segment, which might be a read error. This CDR3 comprises 15 residues. The V gene's germline CDR1 is SSHAT and CDR2 FNYEAQ (reference sequence). The record originates from a study of blood T cells in healthy people across ages. Using a J-beta primer mix together with a sample-barcoded 5' primer, a second PCR was run for about 7 to 12 cycles. Each CDR3 protein is one row after TCRdb ran MiXCR on the 5' RACE reads. The repertoire holds around 650,000 distinct CDR3 sequences, with around 41% as singletons.

The sample comprised blood. The chain uses TRBV7-7 and TRBJ2-5, with D perhaps matching TRBD2 (6 bases). The clonotype originates from an older man in good health. The CDR3 DNA is TGTGCTAGCAGCTTAGCGCTAGCGTGCCAAGAGACCCAGTACTTC. Protein sequence: CASSLALACQETQYF. Full variable domain (rest looked up from reference TRBV7-7 and TRBJ2-5): GAGVSQSPRYKVTKRGQDVTLRCDPISSHATLYWYQQALGQGPEFLTYFNYEAQPDKSGLPSDRFSAERPEGSISTLTIQRTEQRDSAMYRCASSLALACQETQYFGPGTRLLVL.